This T cell receptor (beta chain) was identified during a study of blood T cell repertoires in COVID-19. Study-level information: Sources were T cells, B-cell-depleted T cells, or PBMCs; the material itself was cDNA or gDNA.

V lost 0 bases to trimming and J lost 5 bases; unmatched junction nucleotides: 10. Germline CDR1 and CDR2: SGHRS and YFSETQ. CDR3 length: 16 amino acids. Repertoires were generated with immunoSEQ multiplex PCR, while TCRdb's copy carries only in-frame clones and drops some. The sample has more than 95,000 clones, roughly 74% seen once. The rearrangement joins TRBV5-1 to TRBJ2-5, with 7 bases that match TRBD1. The receptor was isolated from a man in his fifties or sixties with acute or convalescent COVID-19. The specimen sequenced was peripheral blood. The CDR3 coding sequence is TGCGCCAGCAGCTTGGAGGGGAACAGGGGCAAGGAGACCCAGTACTTC. It codes for CASSLEGNRGKETQYF.